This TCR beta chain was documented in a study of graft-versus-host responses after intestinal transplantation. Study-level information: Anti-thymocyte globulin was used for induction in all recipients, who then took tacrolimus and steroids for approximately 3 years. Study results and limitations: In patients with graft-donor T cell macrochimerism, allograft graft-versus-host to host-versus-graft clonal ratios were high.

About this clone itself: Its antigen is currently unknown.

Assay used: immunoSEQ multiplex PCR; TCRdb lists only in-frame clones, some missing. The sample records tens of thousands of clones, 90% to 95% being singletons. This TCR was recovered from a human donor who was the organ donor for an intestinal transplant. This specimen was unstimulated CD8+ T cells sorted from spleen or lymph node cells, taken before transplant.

The chain's CDR3 is CASSDEEVGTEAFF. The CDR3 DNA reads TGTGCCAGCAGTGACGAGGAGGTGGGCACTGAAGCTTTCTTT. The chain is built from TRBV2 and TRBJ1-1; D is uncertain. CDR1 and CDR2 (germline): SNHLY, FYNNEI. The CDR3 is 14 amino acids. Trimming removed 3 bases from V and 4 bases from J, with 12 bases in between. Full variable domain (rest looked up from reference TRBV2 and TRBJ1-1): EPEVTQTPSHQVTQMGQEVILRCVPISNHLYFYWYRQILGQKVEFLVSFYNNEISEKSEIFDDQFSVERPDGSNFTLKIRSTKLEDSAMYFCASSDEEVGTEAFFGQGTRLTVV.